This T cell receptor beta chain was recovered during a study of Ad26.COV2.S vaccination and SARS-CoV-2 variants. Study overall: Ad26.COV2.S given intramuscularly, once or twice 56 days apart. Overall study findings and caveats: Analyses that measured TCR breadth and depth may have underestimated total T cell responses. Recipients of either vaccine or placebo displayed similar breadth of non-spike TCRs.

Treatment meaning: roughly 20 received Ad26.COV2.S at low or high dose, single or two shots; roughly five received placebo; per-sample allocation not given. Specimens were obtained on day 63 following the first vaccine or placebo injection. The protocol was immunoSEQ multiplex PCR, while the TCRdb copy is restricted to in-frame clones and leaves out a portion. The data show 400,000 to 450,000 clones, 75% to 95% seen once. As concerns this clone: The antigen remains undetermined. Distinct nucleotide sequences in the sample also encode this CDR3.

The TCR sequence derives from a person aged 18-60 years who received the Ad26.COV2.S COVID-19 vaccine or a placebo. Sequenced here: peripheral blood, sampled in a trial of Ad26.COV2.S vaccine versus placebo.

Written as DNA, the CDR3 is TGTGCCAGCAGTTTGGCCGAGAACACTGAAGCTTTCTTT. Protein: CASSLAENTEAFF. The chain joins TRBV12-3 or TRBV12-4 to TRBJ1-1; D remains ambiguous. The CDR3 covers 13 residues. V lost 3 bases to trimming and J lost 1 base, with 6 bases between them.